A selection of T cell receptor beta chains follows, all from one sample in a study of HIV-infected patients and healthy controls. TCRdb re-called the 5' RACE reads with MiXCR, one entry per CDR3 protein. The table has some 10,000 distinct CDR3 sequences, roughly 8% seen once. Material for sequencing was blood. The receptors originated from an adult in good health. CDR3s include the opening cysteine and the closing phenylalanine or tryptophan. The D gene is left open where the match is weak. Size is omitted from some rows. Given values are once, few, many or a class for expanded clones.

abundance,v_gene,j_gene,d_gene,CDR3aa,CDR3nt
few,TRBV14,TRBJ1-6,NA,CASSQGRINSPLHF,TGTGCCAGCAGCCAAGGGCGGATTAATTCACCCCTCCACTTT
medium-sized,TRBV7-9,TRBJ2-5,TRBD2,CATHTRERGPQETQYF,TGTGCCACCCACACTCGGGAGCGGGGGCCTCAAGAGACCCAGTACTTC
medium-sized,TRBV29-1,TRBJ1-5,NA,CSVERPGQPQHF,TGCAGCGTTGAACGCCCGGGTCAGCCCCAGCATTTT
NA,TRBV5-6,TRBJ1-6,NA,CASGYRATNSYNSPLHF,TGTGCCAGCGGGTACAGGGCCACCAACTCCTATAATTCACCCCTCCACTTT
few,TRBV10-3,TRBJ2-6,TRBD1,CAISAPRQGLSPSGANVLTF,TGTGCCATCAGTGCCCCTCGACAGGGTTTATCACCCTCTGGGGCCAACGTCCTGACTTTC
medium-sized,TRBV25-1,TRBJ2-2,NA,CASSDVRSNTGELFF,TGTGCCAGCAGTGACGTCCGATCGAACACCGGGGAGCTGTTTTTT
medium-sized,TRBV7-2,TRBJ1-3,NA,CASSAGRRGSGNTIYF,TGTGCCAGCAGCGCGGGGCGCAGGGGCTCTGGAAACACCATATATTTT
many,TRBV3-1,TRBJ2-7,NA,CASSQGSVGFSYEQYF,TGTGCCAGCAGCCAAGGTTCGGTCGGGTTCTCCTACGAGCAGTACTTC
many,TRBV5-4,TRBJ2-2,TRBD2,CASSLLVTRGDAGELFF,TGTGCCAGCAGCTTACTGGTCACGCGGGGGGACGCCGGGGAGCTGTTTTTT
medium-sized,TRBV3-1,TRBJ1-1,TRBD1,CASKGQGMNTEAFF,TGTGCCAGCAAGGGACAGGGGATGAACACTGAAGCTTTCTTT
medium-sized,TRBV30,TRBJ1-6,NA,CAWSVWGSPLHF,TGTGCCTGGAGTGTCTGGGGATCACCCCTCCACTTT
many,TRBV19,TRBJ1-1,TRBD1,CASSLSTQGPAEAFF,TGTGCCAGTAGTCTCTCCACACAGGGGCCAGCTGAGGCTTTCTTT
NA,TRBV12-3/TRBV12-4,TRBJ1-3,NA,CASSYPEIRNTIYF,TGTGCCAGCAGCTACCCGGAGATACGAAACACCATATATTTT
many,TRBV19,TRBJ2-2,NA,CASSIQGRSTGELFF,TGTGCCAGTAGCATACAGGGTCGAAGCACCGGGGAGCTGTTTTTT
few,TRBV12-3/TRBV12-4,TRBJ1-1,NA,CASGGQPIFTEAFF,TGTGCCAGCGGAGGACAGCCTATCTTCACTGAAGCTTTCTTT
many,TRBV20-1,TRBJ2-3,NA,CSARDGDGFTDTQYF,TGCAGTGCTAGAGATGGGGACGGTTTCACAGATACGCAGTATTTT
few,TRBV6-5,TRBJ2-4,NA,CASSYGPQAKNIQYF,TGTGCCAGCAGCTACGGACCGCAAGCCAAAAACATTCAGTACTTC
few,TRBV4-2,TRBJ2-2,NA,CASSQDRGQGYTGELFF,TGTGCCAGCAGCCAAGATCGGGGTCAGGGATACACCGGGGAGCTGTTTTTT
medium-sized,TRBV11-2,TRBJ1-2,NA,CASSLEPRGDGYTF,TGTGCCAGCAGCTTAGAGCCCAGGGGAGATGGCTACACCTTC
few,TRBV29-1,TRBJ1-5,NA,CSVGTERNQPQHF,TGCAGCGTTGGGACAGAACGCAATCAGCCCCAGCATTTT
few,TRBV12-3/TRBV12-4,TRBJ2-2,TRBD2,CASSYGLAGGPVTGELFF,TGTGCCAGCAGTTACGGACTAGCGGGGGGGCCGGTCACCGGGGAGCTGTTTTTT
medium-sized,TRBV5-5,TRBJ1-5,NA,CASSLSNSNQPQHF,TGTGCCAGCAGCTTATCCAATAGCAATCAGCCCCAGCATTTT
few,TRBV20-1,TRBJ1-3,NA,CSARDKTLSGNTIYF,TGCAGTGCTAGAGATAAAACCCTCTCTGGAAACACCATATATTTT
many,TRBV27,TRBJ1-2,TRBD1,CASRGTGTYGYTF,TGTGCCAGCAGGGGGACAGGGACCTATGGCTACACCTTC
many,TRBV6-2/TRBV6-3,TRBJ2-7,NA,CASSSAGTGSYEQYF,TGTGCCAGCAGTTCGGCCGGGACGGGCTCCTACGAGCAGTACTTC